These T cell receptor beta chains were read from a single sample in a study of blood T cell repertoires in COVID-19. The assay was immunoSEQ multiplex PCR, and TCRdb's table has in-frame clones only and misses some. The profile covers a few hundred thousand clones, with 85% appearing a single time and roughly 3.6% taken by the ten largest. The source material was peripheral blood. These receptors all stem from a woman aged 18-30 years with acute or convalescent COVID-19. CDR3s include the opening cysteine and the closing phenylalanine or tryptophan. The D gene is left open where the match is weak. The listing skips clone size in some rows; elsewhere it reads once, few, many or a size class.

D gene,V gene,J gene,clone size,CDR3 protein,CDR3 DNA
-,TRBV7-3,TRBJ2-3,-,CASSLSKSVDTQYF,TGTGCCAGCAGCTTATCTAAAAGCGTGGATACGCAGTATTTT
TRBD1,TRBV19,TRBJ1-1,-,CASSLSGRTDAISGGAFF,TGTGCCAGTAGTCTTTCGGGACGGACGGACGCTATCTCAGGGGGAGCTTTCTTT
-,TRBV5-1,TRBJ2-1,-,CASSLVAAGGYNEQFF,TGCGCCAGCAGCTTGGTTGCGGCAGGGGGGTACAATGAGCAGTTCTTC
TRBD2,TRBV15,TRBJ2-1,-,CATSRRLAGGNEQFF,TGTGCCACCAGCAGAAGACTAGCGGGAGGCAATGAGCAGTTCTTC
TRBD1,TRBV27,TRBJ2-3,-,CASSLRGTGPSPDTQYF,TGTGCCAGCAGTTTAAGGGGGACAGGGCCTTCCCCAGATACGCAGTATTTT
TRBD2,TRBV18,TRBJ2-1,-,CASSPVREGPNEQFF,TGTGCCAGCTCACCAGTACGGGAGGGCCCCAATGAGCAGTTCTTC
TRBD1,TRBV11-3,TRBJ1-1,-,CASSSGQPNTEAFF,TGTGCCAGCAGCTCGGGACAGCCGAACACTGAAGCTTTCTTT
-,TRBV2,TRBJ2-7,-,CASRGGGPYGEQYF,TGTGCCAGCAGGGGGGGAGGTCCGTACGGCGAGCAGTACTTC
TRBD1,TRBV2,TRBJ2-1,-,CAEGTGVFNEQFF,TGTGCCGAGGGGACAGGGGTTTTCAATGAGCAGTTCTTC
-,TRBV18,TRBJ1-2,-,CASSPTEGYGYTF,TGTGCCAGCTCACCGACCGAGGGCTATGGCTACACCTTC
-,TRBV12-5,TRBJ2-3,-,CASDIEQVTSTDTQYF,TGTGCTAGTGATATTGAACAGGTCACTAGCACAGATACGCAGTATTTT
TRBD2,TRBV2,TRBJ2-5,-,CASSVPGLADPQETQYF,TGTGCCAGCAGTGTACCGGGACTAGCGGACCCCCAAGAGACCCAGTACTTC
TRBD1,TRBV5-1,TRBJ1-5,once,CASSPVTGPAGGNQPQHF,TGCGCCAGCAGCCCAGTGACAGGGCCAGCCGGTGGCAATCAGCCCCAGCATTTT
-,TRBV24-1,TRBJ1-1,-,CATSYNSHTEAFF,TGTGCCACCAGTTATAACAGCCACACTGAAGCTTTCTTT
-,TRBV4-1,TRBJ1-1,few,CASSPGGGNTEAFF,TGCGCCAGCAGTCCCGGGGGAGGGAACACTGAAGCTTTCTTT
TRBD2,TRBV4-1,TRBJ2-1,-,CASSPGGRGSSYNEQFF,TGCGCCAGCAGCCCGGGGGGGCGGGGAAGCTCCTACAATGAGCAGTTCTTC
-,TRBV2,TRBJ1-1,few,CASSLRGGAFF,TGTGCCAGCAGCTTACGGGGGGGAGCTTTCTTT
TRBD1,TRBV5-5,TRBJ1-1,-,CASSVGTVNTEAFF,TGTGCCAGCAGCGTAGGGACAGTCAACACTGAAGCTTTCTTT
-,TRBV29-1,TRBJ2-6,-,CSVGQHGANVLTF,TGCAGCGTTGGACAGCATGGGGCCAACGTCCTGACTTTC
TRBD2,TRBV7-9,TRBJ2-7,-,CASGGGLYEQYF,TGTGCCAGCGGCGGGGGTCTGTACGAGCAGTACTTC
TRBD2,TRBV27,TRBJ2-7,-,CASSFGTSGMEQYF,TGTGCCAGCAGTTTCGGGACTAGCGGGATGGAGCAGTACTTC
-,TRBV2,TRBJ1-2,once,CASSELGSPNYGYTF,TGTGCCAGCAGTGAATTGGGGAGTCCCAACTATGGCTACACCTTC
-,TRBV2,TRBJ1-3,-,CASSVPSSGNTIYF,TGTGCCAGCAGTGTCCCGTCCTCTGGAAACACCATATATTTT
-,TRBV7-8,TRBJ2-2,-,CASNGGGARRATGELFF,TGTGCCAGCAACGGCGGGGGCGCGCGAAGGGCTACCGGGGAGCTGTTTTTT
TRBD1,TRBV19,TRBJ2-6,-,CASTPGQGGSGANVLTF,TGTGCCTCGACGCCTGGACAGGGAGGCTCTGGGGCCAACGTCCTGACTTTC
-,TRBV2,TRBJ1-5,-,CASSVELRQPQHF,TGTGCCAGCAGTGTCGAGTTGAGACAGCCCCAGCATTTT
TRBD1,TRBV2,TRBJ1-6,-,CASDTGQGAGSPLHF,TGTGCCAGCGATACGGGACAGGGGGCGGGCTCACCCCTCCACTTT
-,TRBV29-1,TRBJ2-7,-,CSVRDTYEQYF,TGCAGCGTTCGGGACACCTACGAGCAGTACTTC
TRBD2,TRBV7-3,TRBJ2-3,-,CASSLGLAADTQYF,TGTGCCAGCAGCTTAGGACTAGCTGCAGATACGCAGTATTTT
-,TRBV9,TRBJ2-3,-,CASSVVGVSTDTQYF,TGTGCCAGCAGCGTAGTGGGAGTCAGCACAGATACGCAGTATTTT
TRBD2,TRBV4-2,TRBJ2-7,-,CASSYGTSESYEQYF,TGTGCCAGCAGTTACGGGACTAGCGAATCCTACGAGCAGTACTTC
-,TRBV5-1,TRBJ2-7,-,CASSLRQGNDEQYF,TGCGCCAGCAGCTTGAGGCAGGGTAACGACGAGCAGTACTTC
TRBD1,TRBV28,TRBJ2-7,-,CASSLNRDRDEQYF,TGTGCCAGCAGCCTTAATAGGGACAGGGATGAGCAGTACTTC
-,TRBV6-5,TRBJ1-4,-,CASSPGGGDEKLFF,TGTGCCAGCAGTCCCGGGGGGGGAGATGAAAAACTGTTTTTT
-,TRBV28,TRBJ1-3,-,CATLGGGYSGNTIYF,TGTGCCACCCTAGGCGGGGGCTACTCTGGAAACACCATATATTTT
-,TRBV15,TRBJ1-4,-,CATSRDRQKYEKLFF,TGTGCCACCAGCAGAGATAGACAAAAGTATGAAAAACTGTTTTTT
TRBD2,TRBV19,TRBJ2-7,-,CASSIFAGGVYEQYF,TGTGCCAGTAGTATTTTCGCGGGGGGGGTCTACGAGCAGTACTTC
-,TRBV29-1,TRBJ2-5,-,CSVAPTVSSQETQYF,TGCAGCGTTGCCCCGACAGTCTCCTCCCAAGAGACCCAGTACTTC
-,TRBV11-2,TRBJ2-2,-,CASSFPTPRGGSTGELFF,TGTGCCAGCAGCTTCCCCACCCCACGGGGAGGCAGCACCGGGGAGCTGTTTTTT
-,TRBV9,TRBJ2-3,-,CASSVTSGSTDTQYF,TGTGCCAGCAGCGTAACCAGCGGTAGCACAGATACGCAGTATTTT
TRBD1,TRBV9,TRBJ1-1,-,CASSTDRVGDTEAFF,TGTGCCAGCAGCACCGACAGGGTCGGGGACACTGAAGCTTTCTTT
TRBD1,TRBV28,TRBJ1-1,once,CASSLGTGNTEAFF,TGTGCCAGCAGTTTAGGGACAGGGAACACTGAAGCTTTCTTT
TRBD1,TRBV25-1,TRBJ1-6,-,CASSPRDRGNSPLHF,TGTGCCAGCAGTCCCCGGGACAGGGGGAATTCACCCCTCCACTTT
-,TRBV12-3/TRBV12-4,TRBJ1-2,-,CASSLATGGGYTF,TGTGCCAGCAGTTTAGCCACAGGTGGAGGCTACACCTTC
-,TRBV12-3/TRBV12-4,TRBJ1-1,once,CASSFGGWTEAFF,TGTGCCAGCAGTTTTGGGGGCTGGACTGAAGCTTTCTTT
TRBD1,TRBV27,TRBJ2-7,-,CASSSRDRYYEQYF,TGTGCCAGCAGTTCCCGGGACAGATACTACGAGCAGTACTTC
-,TRBV9,TRBJ2-1,-,CASSVASRGSYNEQFF,TGTGCCAGCAGCGTAGCATCGCGCGGATCCTACAATGAGCAGTTCTTC
-,TRBV27,TRBJ2-1,-,CASSLDIRSYNEQFF,TGTGCCAGCAGCCTCGACATCCGTTCCTACAATGAGCAGTTCTTC
-,TRBV27,TRBJ2-7,-,CASSSGDEQYF,TGTGCCAGCAGTTCGGGGGACGAGCAGTACTTC